This is a list of T cell receptor beta chains from one sample in a study of memory CD4+ T cells and cytomegalovirus serostatus. The data were produced by immunoSEQ multiplex PCR, yet TCRdb's version contains in-frame clones alone and is incomplete. The sample includes around 62,000 clones, approximately 80% of them seen just once. Sequences were obtained from memory CD4+ T cells from blood. These receptor sequences come from an adult in good health and CMV-seropositive. CDR3s include the opening cysteine and the closing phenylalanine or tryptophan.

J,V,CDR3
TRBJ2-3,TRBV10-3,CAIMSAGSTDTQYF
TRBJ1-4,TRBV6-1,CASRGSKNEKLFF
TRBJ2-7,TRBV4-2,CASSWDSSSSYEQYF
TRBJ1-2,TRBV27,CASSFQGGGYTF
TRBJ1-2,TRBV28,CASSSGGQWLSGYTF
TRBJ2-7,TRBV18,CASSPPGQGYEQYF
TRBJ2-1,TRBV7-3,CASGDFYNEQFF
TRBJ1-5,TRBV19,CASSILWDDQPQHF
TRBJ2-1,TRBV11-2,CASSSRGSGRFNEQFF
TRBJ2-7,TRBV5-1,CASSLGTGTSYEQYF
TRBJ1-1,TRBV5-1,CASSLETGRWNTEAFF
TRBJ2-1,TRBV28,CASSFIKEPYNEQFF
TRBJ1-5,TRBV6-1,CASSQGGAAQPQHF
TRBJ2-6,TRBV27,CASSLLTSGDGANVLTF
TRBJ1-1,TRBV25-1,CASSFTGVRTEAFF
TRBJ2-2,TRBV29-1,CSVELGTGELFF
TRBJ2-3,TRBV7-3,CASSSRPGQGTDTQYF
TRBJ2-2,TRBV4-2,CASSQDVGETGELFF
TRBJ1-2,TRBV7-9,CASNKVGQGGYTF
TRBJ1-1,TRBV28,CATLLRTENTEAFF
TRBJ1-1,TRBV18,CASSPPPGGNTEAFF
TRBJ1-2,TRBV7-9,CASSLANPRGSYTF
TRBJ2-7,TRBV11-2,CASSSGLAGDEQYF
TRBJ2-2,TRBV2,CASRRRGADTGELFF
TRBJ1-6,TRBV28,CASSRQNSPLHF
TRBJ2-7,TRBV5-4,CASSWDSGGEQYF
TRBJ2-3,TRBV11-3,CASSPRGGGADTQYF
TRBJ2-3,TRBV5-6,CASSLGTRADTQYF
TRBJ2-5,TRBV4-1,CASSQDLRGETQYF
TRBJ1-1,TRBV9,CASSVAGLGDTEAFF
TRBJ2-7,TRBV11-2,CASSPLRGLGEQYF
TRBJ2-5,TRBV7-9,CASSHKRGPPGEETQYF
TRBJ1-2,TRBV7-9,CATPVEAAGSNYGYTF
TRBJ2-1,TRBV19,CASSIGSYNEQFF
TRBJ2-3,TRBV5-1,CASVPGTGNFRRTDTQYF
TRBJ2-5,TRBV9,CASSSSSGGETQYF
TRBJ2-3,TRBV7-6,CASSSIRGRILDTQYF
TRBJ2-3,TRBV5-1,CASSSSDGAQRQYF
TRBJ1-4,TRBV28,CASSLGGGTNEKLFF
TRBJ2-2,TRBV5-4,CASSPDLAGNTGELFF
TRBJ1-2,TRBV30,CAWSARGSDGYTF
TRBJ2-2,TRBV9,CASSISTGGTGELFF
TRBJ2-5,TRBV19,CASSATGTETQYF
TRBJ1-3,TRBV30,CAWSGTGRNTIYF
TRBJ2-2,TRBV4-2,CASSQVGVSNTGELFF
TRBJ1-5,TRBV6-6,CASSLQNNQPQHF
TRBJ2-3,TRBV28,CASSLLGPDTQYF
TRBJ1-6,TRBV28,CASSLSAVPNSPLHF
TRBJ2-1,TRBV5-4,CASSGATGFHSYNEQFF
TRBJ1-1,TRBV10-2,CASSESRGGGTEAFF
TRBJ2-7,TRBV5-8,CASSGSQRGDYYEQYF